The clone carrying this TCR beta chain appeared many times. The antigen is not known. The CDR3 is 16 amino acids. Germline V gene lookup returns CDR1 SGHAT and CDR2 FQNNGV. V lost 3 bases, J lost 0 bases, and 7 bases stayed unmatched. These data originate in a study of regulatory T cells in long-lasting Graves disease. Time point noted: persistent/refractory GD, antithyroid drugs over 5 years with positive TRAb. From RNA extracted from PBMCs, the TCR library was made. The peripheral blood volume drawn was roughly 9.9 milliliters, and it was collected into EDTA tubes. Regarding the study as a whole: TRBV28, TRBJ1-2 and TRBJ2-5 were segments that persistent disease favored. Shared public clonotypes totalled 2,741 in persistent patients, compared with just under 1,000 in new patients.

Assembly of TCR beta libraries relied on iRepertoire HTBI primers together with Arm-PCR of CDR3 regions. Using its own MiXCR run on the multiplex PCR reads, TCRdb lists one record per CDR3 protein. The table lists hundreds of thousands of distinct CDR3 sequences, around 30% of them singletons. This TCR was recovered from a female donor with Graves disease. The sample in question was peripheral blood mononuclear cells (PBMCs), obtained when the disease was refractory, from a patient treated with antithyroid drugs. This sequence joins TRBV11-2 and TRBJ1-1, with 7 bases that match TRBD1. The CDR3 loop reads CASSFRRQGLNTEAFF. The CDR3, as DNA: TGTGCCAGCAGCTTCCGCCGACAGGGCTTGAACACTGAAGCTTTCTTT.